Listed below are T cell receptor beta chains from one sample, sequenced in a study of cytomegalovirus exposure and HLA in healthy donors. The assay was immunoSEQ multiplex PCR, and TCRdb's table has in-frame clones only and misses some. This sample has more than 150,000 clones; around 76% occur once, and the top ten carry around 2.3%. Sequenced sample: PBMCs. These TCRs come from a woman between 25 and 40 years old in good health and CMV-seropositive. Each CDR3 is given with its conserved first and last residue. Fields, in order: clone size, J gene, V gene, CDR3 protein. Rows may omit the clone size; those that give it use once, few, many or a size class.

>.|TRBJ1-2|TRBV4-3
CASSQGSGGYTF
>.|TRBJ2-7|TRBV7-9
CATGGPFDYEQYF
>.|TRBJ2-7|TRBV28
CASSLTGYNEQYF
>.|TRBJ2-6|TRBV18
CASSPTGTGGHVLTF
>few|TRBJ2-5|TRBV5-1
CASSLGLAGGVQETQYF
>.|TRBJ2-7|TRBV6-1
CASTGDPYEQYF
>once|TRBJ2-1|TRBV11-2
CASSSVASSYNEQFF
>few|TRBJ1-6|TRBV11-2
CASSSTDSYSPLHF
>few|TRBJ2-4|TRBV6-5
CASSSVRQAKNIQYF
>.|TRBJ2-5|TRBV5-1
CASSSRQGEETQYF
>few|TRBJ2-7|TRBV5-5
CASSFSGGVSYEQYF
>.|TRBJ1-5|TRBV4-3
CASSQDWASNQPQHF
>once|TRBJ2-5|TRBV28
CASSLGRDTTYF
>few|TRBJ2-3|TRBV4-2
CASSQGEQRSTDTQYF
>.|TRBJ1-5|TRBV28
CASSDNSNQPQHF
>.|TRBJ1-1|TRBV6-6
CASSFVPTVNTEAFF
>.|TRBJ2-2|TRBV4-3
CASSRIQDTGELFF
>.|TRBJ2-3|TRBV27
CASSLLAGGRGTDTQYF
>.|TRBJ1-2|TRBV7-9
CSSSDRQGNGYTF
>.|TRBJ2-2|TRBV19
CASSSQGGTGELFF
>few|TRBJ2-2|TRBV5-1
CASSPGTNTGELFF
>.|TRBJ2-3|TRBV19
CASSRQGRDTQYF
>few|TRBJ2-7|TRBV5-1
CASSLASSGGSLSYEQYF
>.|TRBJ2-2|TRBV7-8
CASSPYRGANTGELFF
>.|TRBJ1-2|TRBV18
CATHPGLNYGYTF
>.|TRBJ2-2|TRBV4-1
CASSQPTGTGGPGELFF
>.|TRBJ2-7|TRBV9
CASSATSGEQYF
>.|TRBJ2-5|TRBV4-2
CASSQAPSGGSVETQYF
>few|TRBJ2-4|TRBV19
CASSVRPGQPVGLAKNIQYF
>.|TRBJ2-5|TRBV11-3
CASSLGPGQQETQYF
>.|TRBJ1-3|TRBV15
CATSREGGGSAIYF
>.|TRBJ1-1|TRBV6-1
CACDRDRGSTEAFF
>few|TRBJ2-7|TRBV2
CASSGGTTYEQYF
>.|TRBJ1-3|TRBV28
CASSLPGTGNTIYF
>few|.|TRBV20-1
CSAGAYEQYF
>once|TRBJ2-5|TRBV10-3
CATTLAGEETQYF
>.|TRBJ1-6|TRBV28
CASLNRGLNSPLHF
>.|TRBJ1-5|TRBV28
CASGLNQPQHF
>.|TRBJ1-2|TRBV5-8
CASSLLHNRVDYGYTF
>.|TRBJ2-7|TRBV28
CASSLTGDGQYF
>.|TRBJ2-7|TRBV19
CASSALPHSYEQYF
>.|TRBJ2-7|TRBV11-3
CASSATGTYEQYF